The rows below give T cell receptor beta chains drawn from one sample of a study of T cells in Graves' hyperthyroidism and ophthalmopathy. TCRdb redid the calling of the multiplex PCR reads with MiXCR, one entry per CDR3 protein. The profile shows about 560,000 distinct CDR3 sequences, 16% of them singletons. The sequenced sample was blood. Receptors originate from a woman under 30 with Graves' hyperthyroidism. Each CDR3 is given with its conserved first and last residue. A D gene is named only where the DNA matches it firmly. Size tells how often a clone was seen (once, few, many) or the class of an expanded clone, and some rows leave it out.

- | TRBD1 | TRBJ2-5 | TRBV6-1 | TGTGCCAGCAGTGATGGGGACAGCCGGGAGACCCAGTACTTC | CASSDGDSRETQYF
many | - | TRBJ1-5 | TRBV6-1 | TGTGCCAGCAGGGAACAGGTTAGCAATCAGCCCCAGCATTTT | CASREQVSNQPQHF
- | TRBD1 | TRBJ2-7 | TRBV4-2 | TGTGCCAGCAGCCAAGGACAGGGGACTTCCTACGAGCAGTACTTC | CASSQGQGTSYEQYF
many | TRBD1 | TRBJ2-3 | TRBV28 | TGTGCCAGCAGTGGACCGGGACAGAGGGCAGATACGCAGTATTTT | CASSGPGQRADTQYF
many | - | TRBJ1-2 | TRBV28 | TGTGCCAGCAGTTTTACTACACATCCAAACTATGGCTACACCTTC | CASSFTTHPNYGYTF
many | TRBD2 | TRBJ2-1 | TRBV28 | TGTGCCAGCAGCAAGGAGACGCTAGCGGGAGGGCCGGATGAGCAGTTCTTC | CASSKETLAGGPDEQFF
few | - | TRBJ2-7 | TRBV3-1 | TGTGCCAGCAGCCAAGTCGAGGCGAGGCAGTACTTC | CASSQVEARQYF
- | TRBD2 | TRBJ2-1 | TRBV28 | TGTGCCAGCAGTCCCCAGCGGGGCGGGACTAAAAAGCGGGAGTTCTTC | CASSPQRGGTKKREFF
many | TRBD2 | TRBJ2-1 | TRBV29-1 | TGCAGCGTTATGACCGCTAGCGGGAGGGCCGCCCGTACTGAGCAGTTCTTC | CSVMTASGRAARTEQFF
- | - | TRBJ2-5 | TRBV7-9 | TGTGCCAGCAGCTTAGAAGGCAGGAGTGGGACCCAGTACTTC | CASSLEGRSGTQYF
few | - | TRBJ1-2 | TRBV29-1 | TGCAGCGTTGACCGGACGGACTATGGCTACACCTTC | CSVDRTDYGYTF
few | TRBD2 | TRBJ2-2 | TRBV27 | TGTGCCAGCAGCACTGGGAGACTTAAAACGGGACTAGCGGGATCCGGGGAGCTGTTTTTT | CASSTGRLKTGLAGSGELFF
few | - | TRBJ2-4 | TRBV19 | TGTGCCAGTAGTGATGAAAACATTCAGTACTTC | CASSDENIQYF
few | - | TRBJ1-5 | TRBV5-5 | TGTGCCAGCAGACCGACAGTAGGCAATCAGCCCCAGCATTTT | CASRPTVGNQPQHF
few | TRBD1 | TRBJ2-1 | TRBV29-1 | TGCAGCGCGGAAGGGGACAGGGGGCACAATGAGCAGTTCTTC | CSAEGDRGHNEQFF
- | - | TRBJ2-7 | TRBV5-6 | TGTGCCAGCAGCTTGGATAGGGCTCCCGTCGAGCAGTACTTC | CASSLDRAPVEQYF
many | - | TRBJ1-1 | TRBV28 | TGTGCCAGCAGAAGAATAGAAGGGGGTACGAACACTGAAGCTTTCTTT | CASRRIEGGTNTEAFF
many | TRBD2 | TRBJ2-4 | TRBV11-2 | TGTGCCAGCAGCCCGGGGACTAGCGGAAATCTAGCCAAAAACATTCAGTACTTC | CASSPGTSGNLAKNIQYF
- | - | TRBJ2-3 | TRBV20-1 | TGCAGTGCGGGCGGAGGGCGTGAGACAGATACGCAGTATTTT | CSAGGGRETDTQYF
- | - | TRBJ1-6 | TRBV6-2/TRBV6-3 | TGTGCCAGCAGTTATGACCAGGGCGCCTATAATTCACCCCTCCACTTT | CASSYDQGAYNSPLHF
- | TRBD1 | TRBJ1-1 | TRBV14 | TGTGCCAGCAGCCGATACCCAGCCGGGACAGGGCTGGCTTTCTTT | CASSRYPAGTGLAFF
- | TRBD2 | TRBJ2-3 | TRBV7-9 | TGTGCCAGCAGCTTAGCGAAGGGGACTAGCGGGAGCACAGATACGCAGTATTTT | CASSLAKGTSGSTDTQYF
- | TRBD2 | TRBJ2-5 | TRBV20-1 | TGCAGTGCTAGATCCAGCGGGGGGGCAGACTTGGAGACCCAGTACTTC | CSARSSGGADLETQYF
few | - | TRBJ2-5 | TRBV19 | TGTGCCAGTAGTATTCCGGGGGAGACCCAGTACTTC | CASSIPGETQYF
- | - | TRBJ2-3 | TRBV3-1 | TGTGCCAGCAGCTGGTCAGCTATCGGTACGCAGTATTTT | CASSWSAIGTQYF
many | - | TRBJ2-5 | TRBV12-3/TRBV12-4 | TGTGCCAGCAGTCCACCGAGGTTCACAGGGGAGGAAGAGACCCAGTACTTC | CASSPPRFTGEEETQYF
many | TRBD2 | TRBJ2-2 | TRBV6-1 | TGTGCCAGCAGTTCCGGGACTAGCGACACCGGGGAGCTGTTTTTT | CASSSGTSDTGELFF
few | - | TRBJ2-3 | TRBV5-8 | TGTGCCAGCAGCCGTCCATTCACAGATACGCAGTATTTT | CASSRPFTDTQYF
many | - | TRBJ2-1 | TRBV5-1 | TGCGCCAGCACCCCCTTAGGAACTGCTCTCTCCTACAATGAGCAGTTCTTC | CASTPLGTALSYNEQFF
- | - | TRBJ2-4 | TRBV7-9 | TGTGCCAGCAGCTTAGCCGGATTTCAGTACTTC | CASSLAGFQYF
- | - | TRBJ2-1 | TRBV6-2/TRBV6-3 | TGTGCCAGCACCAAATTGGGCTTTTCGGGGAACAATGAGCAGTTCTTC | CASTKLGFSGNNEQFF
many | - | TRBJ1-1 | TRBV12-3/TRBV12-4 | TGTGCCAGCAGTTGGGACACCCCATTCGACGGGTTCTGGACTGAAGCTTTCTTT | CASSWDTPFDGFWTEAFF